The present TCR beta chain was sequenced within a study of cytomegalovirus exposure and HLA in healthy donors. This clone appeared once. Its specificity is not known. Participants comprised healthy donors of bone marrow. The CDR3 is 18 residues long. J was trimmed by 7 bases and V by 0 bases; bases with no gene match: 13. Germline CDR1 is MGHRA and CDR2 is YSYEKL. Study-wide points: Relative to equally common others, HLA-associated TCR beta chains showed greater clonal expansion in a later analysis. The authors enumerated 180 or so TCR beta chains as linked to cytomegalovirus.

A multiplex PCR was run with 60 Vbeta primers and 13 Jbeta primers. Assay used: immunoSEQ multiplex PCR; TCRdb lists only in-frame clones, some missing. The repertoire holds approximately 110,000 clones, with 81% as singletons. The rearrangement uses TRBV4-1 and TRBJ2-1, with TRBD2 matching 9 bases. The TCR was taken from a woman in her twenties or thirties in good health and CMV-seronegative. The sequenced sample was PBMCs. The chain's CDR3 is CASSQDSGPGLAGNEQFF. In DNA form, the CDR3 reads TGCGCCAGCAGCCAAGACTCCGGTCCGGGACTAGCAGGGAATGAGCAGTTCTTC.